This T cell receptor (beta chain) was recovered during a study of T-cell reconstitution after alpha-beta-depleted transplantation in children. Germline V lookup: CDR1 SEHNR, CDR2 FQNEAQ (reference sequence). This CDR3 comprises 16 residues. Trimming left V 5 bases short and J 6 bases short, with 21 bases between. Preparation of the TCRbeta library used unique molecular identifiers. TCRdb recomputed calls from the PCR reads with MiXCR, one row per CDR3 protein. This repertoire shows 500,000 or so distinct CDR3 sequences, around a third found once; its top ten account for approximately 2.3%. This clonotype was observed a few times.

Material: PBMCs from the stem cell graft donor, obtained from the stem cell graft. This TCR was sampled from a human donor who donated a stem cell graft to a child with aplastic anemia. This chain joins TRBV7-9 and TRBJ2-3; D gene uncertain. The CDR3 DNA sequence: TGTGCCAGCAGCCAAAAGGCCGCGGTTTCGGAGGATACGCAGTATTTT. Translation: CASSQKAAVSEDTQYF.